The sequence of this T cell receptor beta chain was determined in a study of monozygotic twins with inflammatory bowel disease (dated by TCRdb to about 2019). A note on the overall study: The complete study included 28 monozygotic twin pairs: 19 IBD-discordant Danish pairs and nine German pairs, of which four were IBD-concordant and five were IBD-discordant. Disease-associated traits were sought mainly through comparisons between IBD patients and their genetically identical healthy co-twins within discordant pairs. Each individual had, on average, about 151 000 unique TCRalpha sequences and 181 000 unique TCRbeta sequences available for analysis. On the study overall, not on this receptor specifically: Concordant and discordant twins showed no difference in repertoire similarity, possibly because of limited statistical power. IBD patients shared fewer clonotypes with other individuals than healthy twins did, most markedly in patients showing signs of disease activity. The analysis was unable to tell apart different T cell subtypes. TCRbeta repertoire diversity, by inverse Simpson index, was decreased in IBD patients compared with their healthy co-twins. No single strong signal or clonotype linked to IBD turned up in the results, so the idea that one exists was not supported. Because patients received different immunosuppressive treatments, the repertoires may have picked up extra background noise and variability between individuals.

A remark on this clonotype: Its antigen remains undetermined.

The library came from 5' RACE. For each TCR library, 3,500 to 4,500 ng of total RNA was used. For each sample, cDNA synthesis with SMARTScribe reverse transcriptase was split into eight separate reactions. Unique molecular identifiers containing a 6-nucleotide sample barcode were introduced through template switching during cDNA synthesis. TCRalpha and TCRbeta cDNA was amplified by two nested PCRs of around 16 and 10 cycles, with bead purification after each PCR. Before amplification, the cDNA was both treated with uracil DNA-glycosylase and purified with the QIAquick PCR purification kit. The second PCR was the step at which Illumina TruSeq-compatible adapters and sample-specific barcodes were added. Library quality and concentration were assessed using TapeStation and Qubit, and 5 to 6 ng of each library was pooled. Pooled libraries were sequenced on an Illumina HiSeq2500 single-index Rapid Run with 2 x 100 bp reads and custom sequencing primers. The study's own analysis went as follows. PCR and sequencing errors were corrected by UMI-based consensus assembly using MiGEC version 1.2.6. MiXCR version 2.1.1 handled V(D)J alignment, clonotype assembly and CDR3 extraction. Normalisation of gene usage, clonotype sharing and MAIT/NKT TCR abundance was achieved by analysing the top 1000, 10 000 and 20 000 clonotypes per sample. Diversity was computed as the inverse Simpson index with the vegan R package after downsampling to 27 000 UMIs. Paired Mann-Whitney U tests on discordant twin pairs were used, with Benjamini-Hochberg multiple-testing correction. Following reprocessing of the reads by TCRdb, the data hold one row per CDR3 protein sequence and no DNA is available. These V and J calls are TCRdb output, not the study's own analysis. The table for this sample lists some 170,000 distinct CDR3 sequences. The ten most abundant clones make up 2% to 3% of the sample.

An approximately 2.5 ml peripheral blood sample was drawn into PAXgene tubes per donor and stored at -80°C. Without T cell sorting, total RNA was isolated from whole blood using the PAXgene blood miRNA kit on an automated QIAcube. Peripheral blood from monozygotic twin pairs, either concordant or discordant for inflammatory bowel disease, underwent deep TCRalpha and TCRbeta repertoire profiling that used unique molecular barcoding. Smoking habits were recorded for all twin pairs, with individuals classified as current, former or never smokers. This receptor was taken from a human donor with ulcerative colitis or Crohn's disease, or a healthy co-twin of an affected twin (not recorded which). Sequenced material: blood.

The CDR3 sequence is CATSTGTRETQYF. The chain is made from TRBV24-1 and TRBJ2-5; TCRdb picks TRBD1, but there is no DNA to check that call. CDR1 is given as KGHDR and CDR2 as SFDVKD, both from the germline V gene. Counted from cysteine to phenylalanine, this CDR3 has 13 amino acids. DNA is not recorded here.